This T cell receptor (beta chain) stems from a study of T cell repertoires in aging, cancer and after chemotherapy. This clonotype appeared a few times. The CDR3 is 13 residues long. The germline gives CDR1 MNHEY, CDR2 SVGAGI. The ends were cut back, 2 bases at V and 0 bases at J, with 5 bases in the middle. A mixed TRB-A/B primer pool amplified rearranged TRB by multiplex touch-down PCR. Via MiXCR, TCRdb re-called the multiplex PCR reads, giving one row per CDR3 protein. The sample holds around 6,400 distinct CDR3 sequences, 25% to 35% seen once. TCR beta rearrangements were amplified from peripheral blood genomic DNA.

This TCR came from a human donor in good health. What was sequenced was blood. The chain is built from TRBV6-5 and TRBJ2-7; D not resolved. Here the CDR3 reads CASSYEASYEQYF. In nucleotides, the CDR3 is TGTGCCAGCAGTTACGAGGCCTCCTACGAGCAGTACTTC.